This T cell receptor (beta chain) is drawn from a study of early T cells in non-severe SARS-CoV-2 infection. Using its own MiXCR run on the 5' RACE reads, TCRdb lists one record per CDR3 protein. The sample lists 25,000 to 30,000 distinct CDR3 sequences; around 5.3% were seen once. Germline V lookup: CDR1 SGHRS, CDR2 YFSETQ. The ends were cut back, 0 bases at V and 4 bases at J, with 10 bases in the middle. The CDR3 covers 14 residues. The TCR comes from an adult who was a healthcare worker with PCR-confirmed SARS-CoV-2 infection or an uninfected control (not recorded which). The chain uses TRBV5-1 and TRBJ1-1; D remains unclear. Sample: whole blood. The DNA of the CDR3 is TGCGCCAGCAGCTTGGAAGGACCAGCCACTGAAGCTTTCTTT. Its translation: CASSLEGPATEAFF.